This T cell receptor (beta chain) was retrieved from a study of cytomegalovirus exposure and HLA in healthy donors. Study-wide results and caveats: Most TCR sequences were seen very rarely across donors, but some public TCRs occurred in many. Reports indicated that the classifier achieved high specificity and sensitivity in diagnosing cytomegalovirus status.

Per the germline V gene, CDR1 is SGHDT and CDR2 is YYEEEE. Trimming cost V 3 bases and J 10 bases, with 19 bases left between them. The CDR3 runs 14 residues. A 120-subject validation cohort, separate from the roughly 680-subject first cohort, supplied the donors. Comments on this clone: Its target is unknown.

Sequencing used immunoSEQ multiplex PCR; TCRdb keeps in-frame clones, though not all of them. The profile shows 65,000 to 95,000 clones, 90% to 95% of them singletons. The material sequenced was PBMCs. V gene TRBV5-6 combines with J gene TRBJ1-1; no firm D call. This sequence was found in a man aged 18 to 35 in good health and CMV-seronegative. The CDR3 DNA sequence: TGTGCCAGCAGCTCGTGGCCGTTAGGAGACGGAGCTTTCTTT. This codes for CASSSWPLGDGAFF.